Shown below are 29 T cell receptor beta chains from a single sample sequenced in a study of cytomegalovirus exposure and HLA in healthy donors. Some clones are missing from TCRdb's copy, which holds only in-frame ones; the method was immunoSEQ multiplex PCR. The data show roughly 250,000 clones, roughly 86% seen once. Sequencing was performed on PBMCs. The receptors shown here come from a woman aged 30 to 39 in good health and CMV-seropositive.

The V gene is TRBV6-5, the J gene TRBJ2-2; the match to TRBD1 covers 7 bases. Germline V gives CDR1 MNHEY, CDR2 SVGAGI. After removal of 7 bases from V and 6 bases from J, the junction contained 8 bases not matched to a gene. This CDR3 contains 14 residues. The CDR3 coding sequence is TGTGCCAGCAAAACACAGGGGTGGGCCGGGGAGCTGTTTTTT. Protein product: CASKTQGWAGELFF.

The CDR3 region is CASHSKQGAREQYF. The CDR3 bases are TGTGCCAGCCACTCGAAACAGGGGGCTAGGGAGCAGTACTTC. The rearrangement uses TRBV5-4 and TRBJ2-7; 9 positions agree with TRBD1. J was trimmed by 7 bases and V by 7 bases; bases with no gene match: 12. The CDR3 contains 14 residues. Germline V CDR1 and CDR2: SGHNT, YYREEE (reference sequence).

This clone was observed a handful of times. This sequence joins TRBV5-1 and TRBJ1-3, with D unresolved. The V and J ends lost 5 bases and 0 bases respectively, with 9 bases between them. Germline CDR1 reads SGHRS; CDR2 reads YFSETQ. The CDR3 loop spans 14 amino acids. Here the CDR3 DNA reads TGCGCCAGCAGACAAGAATCCTCTGGAAACACCATATATTTT. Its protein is CASRQESSGNTIYF.

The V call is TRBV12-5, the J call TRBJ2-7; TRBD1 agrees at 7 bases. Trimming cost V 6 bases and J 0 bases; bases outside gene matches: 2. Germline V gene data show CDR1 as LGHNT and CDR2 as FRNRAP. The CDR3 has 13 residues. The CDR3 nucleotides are TGTGCTAGTGGACGGGACAGCTCCTACGAGCAGTACTTC. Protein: CASGRDSSYEQYF.

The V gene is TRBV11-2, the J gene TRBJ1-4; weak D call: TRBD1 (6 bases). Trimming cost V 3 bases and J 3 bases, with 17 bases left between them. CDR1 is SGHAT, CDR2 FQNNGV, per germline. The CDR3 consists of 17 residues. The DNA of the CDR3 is TGTGCCAGCAGCTTTTACGCTTGGACAGCCCCTAATGAAAAACTGTTTTTT. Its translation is CASSFYAWTAPNEKLFF.

This CDR3 reads CASSLLTGPSYEQYF. In DNA form, the CDR3 reads TGTGCCAGCAGCTTACTAACGGGTCCCTCCTACGAGCAGTACTTC. This sequence joins TRBV11-2 and TRBJ2-7, with no clear D. V was pared by 2 bases and J by 0 bases, with 11 bases between. Germline-derived CDR1 and CDR2 are SGHAT and FQNNGV. The CDR3 has 15 residues.

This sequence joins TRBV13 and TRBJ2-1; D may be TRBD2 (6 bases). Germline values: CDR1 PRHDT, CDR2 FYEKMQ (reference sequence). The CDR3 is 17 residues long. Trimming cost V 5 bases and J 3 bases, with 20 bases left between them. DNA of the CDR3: TGTGCCAGCAGCATTAGCGCCGGCAGCGGGTACTACAATGAGCAGTTCTTC. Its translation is CASSISAGSGYYNEQFF.

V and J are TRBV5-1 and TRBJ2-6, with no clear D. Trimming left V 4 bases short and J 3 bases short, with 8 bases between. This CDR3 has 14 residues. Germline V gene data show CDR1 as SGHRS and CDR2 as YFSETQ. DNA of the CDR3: TGCGCCAGCAGCCCGGTACTTGGGGCCAACGTCCTGACTTTC. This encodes CASSPVLGANVLTF.

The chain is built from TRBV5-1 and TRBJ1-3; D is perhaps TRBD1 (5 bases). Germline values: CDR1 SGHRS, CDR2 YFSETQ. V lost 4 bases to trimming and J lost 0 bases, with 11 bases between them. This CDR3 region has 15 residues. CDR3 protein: CASSTGGGSGNTIYF. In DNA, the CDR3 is TGCGCCAGCAGCACCGGGGGGGGCTCTGGAAACACCATATATTTT.

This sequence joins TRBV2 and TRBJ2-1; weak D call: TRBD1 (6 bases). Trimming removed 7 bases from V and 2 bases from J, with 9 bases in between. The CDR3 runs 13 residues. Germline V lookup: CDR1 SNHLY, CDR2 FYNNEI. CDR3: CASTGVPYNEQFF. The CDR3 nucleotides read TGTGCCAGCACAGGGGTCCCCTACAATGAGCAGTTCTTC.

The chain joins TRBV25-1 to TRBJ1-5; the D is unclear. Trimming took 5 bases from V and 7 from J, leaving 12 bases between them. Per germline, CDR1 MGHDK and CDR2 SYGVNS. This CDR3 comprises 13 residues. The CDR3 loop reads CASSQDGKQPQHF. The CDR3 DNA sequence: TGTGCCAGCAGTCAAGACGGGAAACAGCCCCAGCATTTT.

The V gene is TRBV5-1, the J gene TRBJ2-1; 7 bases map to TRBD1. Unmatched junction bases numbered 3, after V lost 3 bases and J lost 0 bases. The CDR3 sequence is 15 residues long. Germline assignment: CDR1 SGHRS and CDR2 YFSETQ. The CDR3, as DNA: TGCGCCAGCAGCTCGGCAGGGGGCTCCTACAATGAGCAGTTCTTC. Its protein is CASSSAGGSYNEQFF.

Written as DNA, the CDR3 is TGTGCCAGTAGTATGCGGGACACCGGGGAGCTGTTTTTT. Its protein is CASSMRDTGELFF. The chain has TRBV19 and TRBJ2-2, with a weak D call TRBD2 (5 bases). Germline V lookup: CDR1 LNHDA, CDR2 SQIVND (reference sequence). Trimming shortened V by 3 bases and J by 3 bases, and 5 bases separated the two germline ends. The CDR3 length is 13 residues.

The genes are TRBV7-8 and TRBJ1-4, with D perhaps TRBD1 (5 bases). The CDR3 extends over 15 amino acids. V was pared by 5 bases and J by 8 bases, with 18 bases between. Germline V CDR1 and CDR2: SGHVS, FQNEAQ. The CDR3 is CASSLGALEWEKLFF. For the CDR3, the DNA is TGTGCCAGCAGCCTTGGGGCTCTGGAGTGGGAAAAACTGTTTTTT.

CDR3 loop: CASSVISTGADSGNTIYF. The CDR3 region has the DNA TGTGCCAGCAGTGTGATTTCTACAGGGGCCGACTCTGGAAACACCATATATTTT. The gene calls are TRBV2 and TRBJ1-3; 7 bases align to TRBD1. V was clipped by 4 bases and J by 0 bases; unmatched bases: 12. CDR3 length: 18 amino acids. Germline lookup yields CDR1 SNHLY and CDR2 FYNNEI.

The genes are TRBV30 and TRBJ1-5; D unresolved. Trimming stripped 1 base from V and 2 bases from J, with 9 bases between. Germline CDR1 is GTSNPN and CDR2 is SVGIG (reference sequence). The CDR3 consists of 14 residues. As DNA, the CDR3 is TGTGCCTGGAGTGAGGGAGTCGGCAATCAGCCCCAGCATTTT. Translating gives CAWSEGVGNQPQHF.

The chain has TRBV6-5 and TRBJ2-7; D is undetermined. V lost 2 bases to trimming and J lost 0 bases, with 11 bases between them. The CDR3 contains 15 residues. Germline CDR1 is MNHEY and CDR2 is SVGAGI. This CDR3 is CASSYGLGFSYEQYF. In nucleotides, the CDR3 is TGTGCCAGCAGTTACGGCCTAGGCTTCTCCTACGAGCAGTACTTC.

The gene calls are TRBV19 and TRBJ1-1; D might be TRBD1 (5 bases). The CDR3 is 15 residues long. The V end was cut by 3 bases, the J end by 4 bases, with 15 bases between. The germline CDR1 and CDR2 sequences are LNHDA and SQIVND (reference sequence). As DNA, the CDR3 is TGTGCCAGTAGTATTATCGGCGGGGGAAGCACTGAAGCTTTCTTT. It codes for CASSIIGGGSTEAFF. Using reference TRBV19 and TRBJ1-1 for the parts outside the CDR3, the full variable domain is DGGITQSPKYLFRKEGQNVTLSCEQNLNHDAMYWYRQDPGQGLRLIYYSQIVNDFQKGDIAEGYSVSREKKESFPLTVTSAQKNPTAFYLCASSIIGGGSTEAFFGQGTRLTVV.

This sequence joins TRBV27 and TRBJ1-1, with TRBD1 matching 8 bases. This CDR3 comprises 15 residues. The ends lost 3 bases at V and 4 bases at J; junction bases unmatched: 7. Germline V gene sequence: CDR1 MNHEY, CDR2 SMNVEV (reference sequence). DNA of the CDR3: TGTGCCAGCAGTTTGTCAGGGGGCGCTTTCACTGAAGCTTTCTTT. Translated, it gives CASSLSGGAFTEAFF.

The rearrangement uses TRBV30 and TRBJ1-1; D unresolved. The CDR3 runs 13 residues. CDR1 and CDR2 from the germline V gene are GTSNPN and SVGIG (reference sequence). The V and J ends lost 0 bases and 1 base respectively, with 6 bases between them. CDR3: CAWSVQSNTEAFF. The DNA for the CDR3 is TGTGCCTGGAGTGTACAATCGAACACTGAAGCTTTCTTT.

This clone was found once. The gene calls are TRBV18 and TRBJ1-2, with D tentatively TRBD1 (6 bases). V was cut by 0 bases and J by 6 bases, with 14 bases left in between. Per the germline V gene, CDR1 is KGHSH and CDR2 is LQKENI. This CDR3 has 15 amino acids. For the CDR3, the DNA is TGTGCCAGCTCACCACCGGCGTCTCCAGGGGATGGCTACACCTTC. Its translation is CASSPPASPGDGYTF.

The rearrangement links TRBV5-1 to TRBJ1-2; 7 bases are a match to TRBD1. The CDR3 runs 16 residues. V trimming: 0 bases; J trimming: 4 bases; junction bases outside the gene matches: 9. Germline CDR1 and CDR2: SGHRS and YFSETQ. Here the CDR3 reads CASSLGSDRTGYGYTF. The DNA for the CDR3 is TGCGCCAGCAGCTTGGGCTCGGACAGGACAGGCTATGGCTACACCTTC.

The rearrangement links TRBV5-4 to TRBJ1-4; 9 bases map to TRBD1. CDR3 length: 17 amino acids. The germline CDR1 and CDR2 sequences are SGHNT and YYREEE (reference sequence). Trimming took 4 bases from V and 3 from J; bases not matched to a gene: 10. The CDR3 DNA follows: TGTGCCAGCAGCGTAACCGGGACAGGGTTCGCTAATGAAAAACTGTTTTTT. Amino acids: CASSVTGTGFANEKLFF.

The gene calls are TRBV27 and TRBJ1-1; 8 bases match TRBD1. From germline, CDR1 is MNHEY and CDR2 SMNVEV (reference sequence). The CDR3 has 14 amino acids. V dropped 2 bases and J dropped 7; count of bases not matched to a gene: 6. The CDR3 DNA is TGTGCCAGCAGTTTACAGGGGGCGAGAGGTGAAGCTTTCTTT. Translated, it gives CASSLQGARGEAFF.

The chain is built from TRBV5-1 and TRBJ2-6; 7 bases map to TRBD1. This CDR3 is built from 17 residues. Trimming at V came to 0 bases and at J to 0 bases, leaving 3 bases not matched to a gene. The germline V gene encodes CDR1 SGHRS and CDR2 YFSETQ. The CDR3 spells CASSLEGADSGANVLTF. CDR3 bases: TGCGCCAGCAGCTTGGAGGGGGCGGACTCTGGGGCCAACGTCCTGACTTTC.

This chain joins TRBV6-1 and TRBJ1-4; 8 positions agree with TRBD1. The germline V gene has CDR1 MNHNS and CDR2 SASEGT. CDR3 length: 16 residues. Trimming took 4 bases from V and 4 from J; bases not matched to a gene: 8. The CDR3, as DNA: TGTGCCAGCAGTGCCTCCCAGGGGGCGCTTAATGAAAAACTGTTTTTT. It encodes CASSASQGALNEKLFF.

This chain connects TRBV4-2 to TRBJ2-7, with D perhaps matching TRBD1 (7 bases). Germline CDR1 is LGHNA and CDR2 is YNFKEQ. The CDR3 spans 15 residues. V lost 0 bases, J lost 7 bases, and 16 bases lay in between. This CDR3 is CASSQDPQGGSEQYF. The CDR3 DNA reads TGTGCCAGCAGCCAAGATCCGCAGGGGGGAAGTGAGCAGTACTTC.

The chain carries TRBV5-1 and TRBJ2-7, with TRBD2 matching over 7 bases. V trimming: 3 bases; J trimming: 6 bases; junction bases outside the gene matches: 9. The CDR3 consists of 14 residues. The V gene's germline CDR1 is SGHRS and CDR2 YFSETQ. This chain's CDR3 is CASSSSGREAEQYF. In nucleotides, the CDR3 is TGCGCCAGCAGCTCCTCAGGGAGGGAAGCCGAGCAGTACTTC.

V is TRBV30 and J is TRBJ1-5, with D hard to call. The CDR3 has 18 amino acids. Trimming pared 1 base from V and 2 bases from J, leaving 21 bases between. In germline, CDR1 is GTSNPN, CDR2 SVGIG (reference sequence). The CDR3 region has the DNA TGTGCCTGGAGTGGCGGCGCAGTCTCTTTTTGGGGCAATCAGCCCCAGCATTTT. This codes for CAWSGGAVSFWGNQPQHF.